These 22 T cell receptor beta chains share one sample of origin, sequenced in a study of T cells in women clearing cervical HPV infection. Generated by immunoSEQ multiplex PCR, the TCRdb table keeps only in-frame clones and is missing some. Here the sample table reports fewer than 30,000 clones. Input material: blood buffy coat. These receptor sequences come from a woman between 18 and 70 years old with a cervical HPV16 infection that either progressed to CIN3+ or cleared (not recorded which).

CDR3: CASSSPDRWTGPQYF. CDR3 DNA (partial): TGTGCCAGTTCGTCGCCCGACAGGTGGACGGGTCCG. The chain is built from TRBV2 and TRBJ2-3, with a possible D match to TRBD1 (6 bases). Read sequence stops 3 residues before the CDR3 end, and the germline J gene provides the missing end. Germline CDR1 is SNHLY and CDR2 is FYNNEI. CDR3 length: 15 amino acids.

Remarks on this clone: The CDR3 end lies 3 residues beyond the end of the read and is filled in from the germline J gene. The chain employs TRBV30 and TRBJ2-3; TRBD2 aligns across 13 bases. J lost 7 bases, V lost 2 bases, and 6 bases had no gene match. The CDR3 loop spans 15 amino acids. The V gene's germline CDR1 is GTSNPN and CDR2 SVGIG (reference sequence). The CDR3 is CAWSIGTSGMNTQYF. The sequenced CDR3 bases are TGTGCCTGGAGTATCGGGACTAGCGGGATGAATACG.

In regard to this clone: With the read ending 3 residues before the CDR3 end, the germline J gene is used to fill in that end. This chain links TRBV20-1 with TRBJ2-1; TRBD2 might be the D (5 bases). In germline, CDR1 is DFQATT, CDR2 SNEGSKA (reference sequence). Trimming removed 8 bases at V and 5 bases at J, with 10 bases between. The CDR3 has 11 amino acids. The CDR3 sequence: CSWRQDNEQFF. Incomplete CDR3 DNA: TGCAGTTGGAGGCAGGACAATGAG.

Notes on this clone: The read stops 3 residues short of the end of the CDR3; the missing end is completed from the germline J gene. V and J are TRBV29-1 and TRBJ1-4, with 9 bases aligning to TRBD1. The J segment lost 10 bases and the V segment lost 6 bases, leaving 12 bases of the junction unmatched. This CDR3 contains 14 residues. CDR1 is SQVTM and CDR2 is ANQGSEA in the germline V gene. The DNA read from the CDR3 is TGCAGCGTACGCATGGGACAGGGAAGGGGAAAA. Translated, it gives CSVRMGQGRGK. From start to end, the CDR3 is CSVRMGQGRGKLFF.

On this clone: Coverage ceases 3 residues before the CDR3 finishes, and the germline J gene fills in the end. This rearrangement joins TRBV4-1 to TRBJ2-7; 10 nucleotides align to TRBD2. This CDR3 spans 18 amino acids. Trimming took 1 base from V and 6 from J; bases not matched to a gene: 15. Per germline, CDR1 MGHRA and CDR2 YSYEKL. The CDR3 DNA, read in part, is TGCGCCAGCAGCCAAGTTCTAGGAGCGGGAGGGGCAGCAGGCGAG. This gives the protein CASSQVLGAGGAAGE. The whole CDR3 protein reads CASSQVLGAGGAAGEQYF.

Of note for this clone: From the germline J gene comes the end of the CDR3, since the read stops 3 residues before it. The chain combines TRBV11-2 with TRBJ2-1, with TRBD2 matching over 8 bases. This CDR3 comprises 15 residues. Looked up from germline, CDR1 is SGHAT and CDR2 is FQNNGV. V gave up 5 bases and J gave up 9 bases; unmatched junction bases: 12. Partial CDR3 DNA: TGTGCCAGCAGCCCCCCAGGAGCGGGGGTTAGTGAG. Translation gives CASSPPGAGVSE. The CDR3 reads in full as CASSPPGAGVSEQFF.

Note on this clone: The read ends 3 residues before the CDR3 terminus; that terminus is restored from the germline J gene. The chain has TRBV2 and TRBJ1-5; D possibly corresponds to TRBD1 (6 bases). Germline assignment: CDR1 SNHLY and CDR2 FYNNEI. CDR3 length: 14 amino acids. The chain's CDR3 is CASSDSPGHFPQHF. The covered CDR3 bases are TGTGCCAGCAGCGATTCACCGGGACACTTTCCC.

The CDR3 here is CASSFPTGEQFF. Incomplete CDR3 DNA: TGTGCCAGCAGCTTCCCTACTGGTGAG. The chain combines TRBV7-2 with TRBJ2-1; D call uncertain. The CDR3 extends 3 residues past the end of the read, so its final part is completed from the germline J gene. The CDR3 consists of 12 residues. From germline, CDR1 is SGHTA and CDR2 FQGNSA. V dropped 3 bases and J dropped 9 bases, with 9 bases sitting between them.

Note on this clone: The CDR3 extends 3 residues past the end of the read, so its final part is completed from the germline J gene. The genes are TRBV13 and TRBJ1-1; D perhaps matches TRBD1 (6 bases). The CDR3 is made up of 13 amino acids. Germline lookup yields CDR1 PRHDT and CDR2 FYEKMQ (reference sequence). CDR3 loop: CASSLGLWGRAFF. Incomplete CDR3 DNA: TGTGCCAGCAGCTTAGGCCTCTGGGGGCGA.

The sequenced part of the CDR3 DNA is TGCAGTCCGCGGCCCCTAGCTAGCTCCTACAATGAG. It yields the protein CSPRPLASSYNE. The whole CDR3 reads CSPRPLASSYNEQFF. The genes are TRBV20-1 and TRBJ2-1, with a weak D call TRBD2 (5 bases). Coverage ceases 3 residues before the CDR3 finishes, and the germline J gene fills in the end. Trimming took 8 bases from V and 0 from J, leaving 17 bases between them. This CDR3 spans 15 amino acids. Germline V gives CDR1 DFQATT, CDR2 SNEGSKA (reference sequence).

CDR3 bases read: TGCGCCAGCAGTGATGGCGCGGGTTATTACGAG. The encoded protein is CASSDGAGYYE. The complete CDR3 sequence is CASSDGAGYYEQYF. The chain joins TRBV10-2 to TRBJ2-7; TRBD2 might be the D (5 bases). The read terminates 3 residues before the CDR3 end, so the remaining end is supplied by the germline J gene. Germline lookup yields CDR1 WSHSY and CDR2 SAAADI. This CDR3 has 14 amino acids. V was cut by 3 bases and J by 4 bases, with 13 bases left in between.

CDR3 protein: CSAELRGADTQYF. The covered CDR3 bases are TGCAGTGCGGAGCTCAGGGGAGCAGATACG. This chain uses TRBV20-1 with TRBJ2-3, with D possibly matching TRBD1 (6 bases). The read gets to within 3 residues of the CDR3 end, and the germline J gene fills in the rest. Germline V gives CDR1 DFQATT, CDR2 SNEGSKA (reference sequence). CDR3 size: 13 residues. Trimming stripped 6 bases from V and 4 bases from J, with 14 bases between.

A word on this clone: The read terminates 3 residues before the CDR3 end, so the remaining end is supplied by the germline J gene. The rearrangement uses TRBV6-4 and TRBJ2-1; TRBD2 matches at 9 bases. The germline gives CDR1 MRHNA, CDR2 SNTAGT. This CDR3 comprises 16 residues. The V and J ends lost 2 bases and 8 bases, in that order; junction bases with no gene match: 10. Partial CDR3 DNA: TGTGCCAGCAGTGACGCGGCGGGGGGGTCGATTTATGAG. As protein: CASSDAAGGSIYE. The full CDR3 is CASSDAAGGSIYEQFF.

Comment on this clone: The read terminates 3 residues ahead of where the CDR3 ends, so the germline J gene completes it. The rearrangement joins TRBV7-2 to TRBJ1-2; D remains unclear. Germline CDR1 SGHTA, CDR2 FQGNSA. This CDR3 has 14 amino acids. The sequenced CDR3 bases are TGTGCCAGCAGCTTAGGTCCTAGCGTCCACGAC. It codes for CASSLGPSVHD. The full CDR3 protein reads CASSLGPSVHDYTF.

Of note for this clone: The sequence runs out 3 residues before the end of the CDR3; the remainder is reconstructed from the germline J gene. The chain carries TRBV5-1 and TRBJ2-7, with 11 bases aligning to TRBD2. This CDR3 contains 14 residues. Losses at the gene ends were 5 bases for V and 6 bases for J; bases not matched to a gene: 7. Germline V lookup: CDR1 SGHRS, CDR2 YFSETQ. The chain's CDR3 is CASSVAGGLREQYF. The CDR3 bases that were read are TGCGCCAGCAGTGTAGCGGGGGGGCTTCGCGAG.

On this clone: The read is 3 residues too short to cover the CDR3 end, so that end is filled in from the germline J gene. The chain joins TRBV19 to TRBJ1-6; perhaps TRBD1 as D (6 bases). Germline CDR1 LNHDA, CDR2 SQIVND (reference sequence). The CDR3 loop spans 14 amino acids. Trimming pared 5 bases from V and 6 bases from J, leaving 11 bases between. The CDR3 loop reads CASSSQGSNSPLHF. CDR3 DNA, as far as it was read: TGTGCCAGTAGTTCCCAGGGGAGTAATTCACCC.

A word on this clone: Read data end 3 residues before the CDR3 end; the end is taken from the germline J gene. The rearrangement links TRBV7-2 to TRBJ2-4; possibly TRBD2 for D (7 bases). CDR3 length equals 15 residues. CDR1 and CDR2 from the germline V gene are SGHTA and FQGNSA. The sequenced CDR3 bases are TGTGCCAGCAGCCCTATCGCGGGGGCGGACTATGGT. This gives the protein CASSPIAGADYG. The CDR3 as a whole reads CASSPIAGADYGQYF.

CDR3 DNA, as far as it was read: TGTGCCAGCGGGCAGGGGGTAATCTCTGGGGCCAACGTC. Translation gives CASGQGVISGANV. The whole CDR3 region reads CASGQGVISGANVLTF. J is TRBJ2-6 and V is TRBV2, with 7 bases fitting TRBD1. The read halts 3 residues ahead of the CDR3 end, with the missing end drawn from the germline J gene. The germline gives CDR1 SNHLY, CDR2 FYNNEI. The CDR3 contains 16 residues. V was clipped by 8 bases and J by 0 bases; unmatched bases: 7. Full variable domain (remainder filled in from reference TRBV2 and TRBJ2-6): EPEVTQTPSHQVTQMGQEVILRCVPISNHLYFYWYRQILGQKVEFLVSFYNNEISEKSEIFDDQFSVERPDGSNFTLKIRSTKLEDSAMYFCASGQGVISGANVLTFGAGSRLTVL.

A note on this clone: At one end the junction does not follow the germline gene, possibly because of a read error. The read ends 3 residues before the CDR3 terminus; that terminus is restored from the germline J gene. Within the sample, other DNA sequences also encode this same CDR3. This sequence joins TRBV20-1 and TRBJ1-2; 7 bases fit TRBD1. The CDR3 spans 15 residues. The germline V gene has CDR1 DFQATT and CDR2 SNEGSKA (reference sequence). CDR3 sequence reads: CSARPDRDIHYGYTF. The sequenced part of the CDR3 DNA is TGCAGTGCTAGACCCGACAGGGATATCCACTATGGA.

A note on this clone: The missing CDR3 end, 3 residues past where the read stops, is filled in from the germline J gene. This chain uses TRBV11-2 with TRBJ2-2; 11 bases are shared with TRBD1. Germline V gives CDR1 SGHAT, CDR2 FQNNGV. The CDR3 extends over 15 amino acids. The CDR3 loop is CASSLERTGGKKLFF. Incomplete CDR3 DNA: TGTGCCAGCAGCTTAGAAAGGACAGGGGGCAAAAAG.

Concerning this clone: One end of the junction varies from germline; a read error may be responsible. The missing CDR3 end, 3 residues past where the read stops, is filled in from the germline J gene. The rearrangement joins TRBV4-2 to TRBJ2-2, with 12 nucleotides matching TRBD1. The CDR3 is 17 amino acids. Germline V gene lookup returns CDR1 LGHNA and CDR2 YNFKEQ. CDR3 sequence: CASSQARDRGQTGELFF. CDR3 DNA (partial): TGCGCCAGCAGCCAAGCCCGGGACAGGGGGCAAACCGGGGAG.

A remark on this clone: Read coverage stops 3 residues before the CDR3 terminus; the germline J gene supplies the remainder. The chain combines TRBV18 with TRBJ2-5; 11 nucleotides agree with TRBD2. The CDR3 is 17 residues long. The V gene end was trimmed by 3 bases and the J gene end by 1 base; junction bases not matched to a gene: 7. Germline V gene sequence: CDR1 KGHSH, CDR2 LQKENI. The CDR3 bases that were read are TGTGCCAGCTCACCGCGACCCCTAGCGGGGGGCCAAGAGACC. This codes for CASSPRPLAGGQET. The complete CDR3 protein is CASSPRPLAGGQETQYF.